This T cell receptor beta chain was sequenced during a study of T cell changes during pregnancy in multiple sclerosis. The germline CDR1 and CDR2 sequences are SGHRS and YFSETQ. V lost 2 bases, J lost 3 bases, and 9 bases stayed unmatched. CDR3 length: 16 amino acids. TCRdb's copy holds only in-frame clones and misses some; the assay was immunoSEQ multiplex PCR. The profile covers about 28,000 clones, with about nine tenths appearing a single time and roughly 0.5% taken by the ten largest. The receptor was isolated from a female donor in good health, enrolled as a control in a pregnancy study. The chain is built from TRBV5-1 and TRBJ1-2; 8 bases are shared with TRBD1. Sequenced material: CD4+ T cells from peripheral blood mononuclear cells, taken in the first trimester of pregnancy. CDR3 nucleotides: TGCGCCAGCAGCTTAGCCGGGACAGGCCTTGACTATGGCTACACCTTC. It specifies CASSLAGTGLDYGYTF.